This T cell receptor (beta chain) was recovered during a study of human T cells and chemical hapten exposure. The table lists this clonotype with many counts. TCRdb processed the 5' RACE reads anew with MiXCR; each CDR3 protein has one entry. The sample shows about 140,000 distinct CDR3 sequences, 4.1% of them seen only once. Whole blood, unfractionated, served as the material for total RNA extraction. This clonotype was obtained from a female donor in good health.

The CDR3 here is CASSLSGTPQYNEQFF. CDR3 bases: TGTGCCAGCAGCTTGTCCGGGACCCCGCAATACAATGAGCAGTTCTTC. The V and J genes are TRBV11-2 and TRBJ2-1; tentatively, D is TRBD1 or TRBD2 (5 bases each). CDR1 and CDR2 (germline): SGHAT, FQNNGV. Trimming stripped 3 bases from V and 4 bases from J, with 16 bases between. The CDR3 covers 16 residues.